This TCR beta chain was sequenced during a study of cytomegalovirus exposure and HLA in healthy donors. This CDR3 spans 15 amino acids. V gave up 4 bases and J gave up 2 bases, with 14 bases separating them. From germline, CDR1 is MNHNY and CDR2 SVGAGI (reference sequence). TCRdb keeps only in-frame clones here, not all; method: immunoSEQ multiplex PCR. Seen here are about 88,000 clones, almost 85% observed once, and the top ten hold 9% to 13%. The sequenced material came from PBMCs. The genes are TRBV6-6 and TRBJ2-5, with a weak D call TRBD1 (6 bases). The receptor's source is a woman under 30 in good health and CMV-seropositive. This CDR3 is CASSSRTASQETQYF. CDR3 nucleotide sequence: TGTGCCAGCAGTTCCCGGACAGCCTCTCAAGAGACCCAGTACTTC.